The 28 T cell receptor beta chains below come from one sample, sequenced in a study of regulatory T cells in long-lasting Graves disease. Arm-PCR with iRepertoire HTBI primers amplified the CDR3 regions for these TCR beta libraries. TCRdb reprocessed the multiplex PCR reads via MiXCR and lists one record per CDR3 protein. Of over 650,000 distinct CDR3 sequences in the sample, 25% to 30% are singletons; the top ten hold 40% to 50%. Indicated time point: persistent/refractory GD, antithyroid drugs over 5 years with positive TRAb. After RNA was extracted from PBMCs, the TCR library was made from it. Specimen: peripheral blood mononuclear cells (PBMCs), collected when the disease was refractory, from a patient treated with antithyroid drugs. These receptor sequences come from a female donor with Graves disease.

This clonotype has ten or more counts. The V gene is TRBV2, the J gene TRBJ1-2, with TRBD1 identical over 11 bases. The germline gives CDR1 SNHLY, CDR2 FYNNEI. The CDR3 spans 14 residues. Trimming took 7 bases from V and 4 from J; bases not matched to a gene: 5. The CDR3 spells CASKGQGAGYGYTF. As DNA, the CDR3 is TGTGCCAGCAAAGGACAGGGGGCAGGCTATGGCTACACCTTC.

The CDR3 region is CASSSSQDIGPKGDYGYTF. The CDR3 coding sequence is TGTGCCAGCAGCTCGTCGCAGGACATTGGACCCAAAGGAGACTATGGCTACACCTTC. The chain has TRBV9 and TRBJ1-2; a possible D gene is TRBD1 (5 bases). The CDR3 runs 19 residues. Trimming took off 4 bases at V and 3 bases at J, with 28 bases between the two ends. Germline CDR1 reads SGDLS; CDR2 reads YYNGEE.

This clonotype was observed a handful of times. V is TRBV6-1 and J is TRBJ1-4, with D tentatively TRBD1 (5 bases). The CDR3 spans 16 residues. CDR1 and CDR2 from the germline V gene are MNHNS and SASEGT. Trimming stripped 6 bases from V and 4 bases from J, with 18 bases between. CDR3 in DNA: TGTGCCAGCAGCTCCCTCGGGCAGGGCCTTAATGAAAAACTGTTTTTT. It translates to CASSSLGQGLNEKLFF.

The sample holds a few counts of this clonotype. The V and J genes are TRBV2 and TRBJ1-4; TRBD1 agrees at 10 bases. The length of the CDR3 is 16 residues. V shed 4 bases, J shed 8 bases, and the junction held 10 bases outside the gene matches. Per germline, CDR1 SNHLY and CDR2 FYNNEI. This CDR3 reads CASSVGTGASNEKLFF. As DNA, the CDR3 is TGTGCCAGCAGTGTTGGGACAGGGGCATCCAACGAAAAACTGTTTTTT.

The gene calls are TRBV20-1 and TRBJ1-5; D call uncertain. CDR3 length: 13 amino acids. The V and J ends lost 6 bases and 7 bases respectively, with 16 bases between them. Germline CDR1 DFQATT, CDR2 SNEGSKA (reference sequence). CDR3 coding DNA: TGCAGTGCGGCCCGGAGCGCGGACCAGCCCCAGCATTTT. Protein product: CSAARSADQPQHF.

This clonotype was counted between two and nine times. The chain combines TRBV2 with TRBJ1-3, with D tentatively TRBD1 (6 bases). The CDR3 covers 15 residues. V gave up 7 bases and J gave up 3 bases, with 16 bases separating them. Germline V gene lookup returns CDR1 SNHLY and CDR2 FYNNEI. The CDR3 DNA follows: TGTGCCAGCACGTTCGGGGGGGCTGTTGGAAACACCATATATTTT. Protein: CASTFGGAVGNTIYF.

The chain has TRBV19 and TRBJ1-5, with D unresolved. The CDR3 is 13 amino acids. Germline CDR1 reads LNHDA; CDR2 reads SQIVND (reference sequence). The germline V and J ends were trimmed by 2 bases and 9 bases, with 11 bases remaining between them. The CDR3 here is CASSILGIGPQHF. The CDR3 DNA reads TGTGCCAGTAGTATACTGGGGATTGGGCCCCAGCATTTT.

The chain links TRBV5-1 to TRBJ2-4, with 12 positions matching TRBD1. The V gene's germline CDR1 is SGHRS and CDR2 YFSETQ. Losses at the gene ends were 4 bases for V and 0 bases for J; bases not matched to a gene: 8. The CDR3 sequence is 18 residues long. CDR3 nucleotides: TGCGCCAGCAGCAGCCGGGACAGGGGGCTTGTAGCCAAAAACATTCAGTACTTC. Protein: CASSSRDRGLVAKNIQYF.

This chain links TRBV2 with TRBJ1-1; D may be TRBD1 (5 bases). Germline CDR1 is SNHLY and CDR2 is FYNNEI. CDR3 size: 13 residues. V lost 11 bases and J lost 0, with 13 bases in between. The CDR3 DNA reads TGTGCCGGGGGAGTGGACCTGAACACTGAAGCTTTCTTT. Its protein is CAGGVDLNTEAFF.

This clonotype was detected many times. V and J are TRBV12-3 or TRBV12-4 and TRBJ2-5, with a tentative D call TRBD2 (7 bases). The CDR3 is made up of 14 amino acids. V gave up 6 bases and J gave up 4 bases, with 15 bases separating them. The CDR3 nucleotides are TGTGCCAGCAGCTCGAACAGGGAGGGAGAGACCCAGTACTTC. Translated: CASSSNREGETQYF.

This clonotype was detected many times. V is TRBV2 and J is TRBJ2-7, with D possibly matching TRBD2 (6 bases). The V gene's germline CDR1 is SNHLY and CDR2 FYNNEI. The CDR3 consists of 15 residues. V lost 4 bases, J lost 2 bases, and 15 bases lay in between. The CDR3 DNA is TGTGCCAGCAGTGTGGAGGGCGGACTGACCTACGAGCAGTACTTC. It translates to CASSVEGGLTYEQYF.

This clonotype occurred many times. The chain joins TRBV2 to TRBJ2-7; a possible D gene is TRBD1 (6 bases). This CDR3 is built from 15 residues. Trimming took 4 bases from V and 6 from J, leaving 19 bases between them. The germline V gene has CDR1 SNHLY and CDR2 FYNNEI. The CDR3 protein is CASSGLRGRVGEQYF. CDR3 nucleotides: TGTGCCAGCAGTGGACTCAGGGGCCGCGTAGGCGAGCAGTACTTC.

The chain recombines TRBV18 with TRBJ2-5; no clear D. CDR1 is KGHSH, CDR2 LQKENI, per germline. V lost 1 base and J lost 5, with 5 bases in between. The CDR3 spans 12 residues. CDR3: CASSPRSETQYF. Here the CDR3 DNA reads TGTGCCAGCTCACCACGATCGGAGACCCAGTACTTC. Supplemented by reference TRBV18 and TRBJ2-5, the full variable domain reads NAGVMQNPRHLVRRRGQEARLRCSPMKGHSHVYWYRQLPEEGLKFMVYLQKENIIDESGMPKERFSAEFPKEGPSILRIQQVVRGDSAAYFCASSPRSETQYFGPGTRLLVL.

This clonotype has only a few counts. The chain combines TRBV6-1 with TRBJ1-5, with 12 nucleotides matching TRBD1. The CDR3 extends over 17 amino acids. V shed 7 bases and J 5 bases; nucleotides not matched to a gene: 12. In germline, CDR1 is MNHNS, CDR2 SASEGT. CDR3 in amino acids: CASNPHIGTGGDQPQHF. The CDR3 DNA reads TGTGCCAGCAACCCCCATATAGGGACAGGGGGCGATCAGCCCCAGCATTTT.

Only a few counts were recorded for this clonotype. The CDR3 DNA follows: TGTGCCAGCAGCTTGGCGCAGGTAAAAGGAACTGAAGCTTTCTTT. The encoded protein is CASSLAQVKGTEAFF. The V and J genes are TRBV5-5 and TRBJ1-1; D unclear. The CDR3 runs to 15 residues. The germline V gene encodes CDR1 SGHKS and CDR2 YYEKEE (reference sequence). Deletions cut 0 bases from V and 5 bases from J, with 14 bases between.

V usage is TRBV6-2 or TRBV6-3 and J usage is TRBJ1-3; D is unclear. Germline CDR1 and CDR2: MNHEY and SVGEGT. CDR3 length: 11 residues. V lost 10 bases and J lost 4, with 8 bases in between. CDR3 sequence: CATTRGNTIYF. DNA for the CDR3: TGTGCCACCACAAGGGGAAACACCATATATTTT.

As to this clonotype: One end of the junction is discordant with germline, which a read error may explain. The V gene is TRBV7-3, the J gene TRBJ2-7; D is perhaps TRBD1 (6 bases). This CDR3 spans 13 amino acids. Germline V gives CDR1 SGHTA, CDR2 FQGTGA. CDR3 sequence: CASSPRQDGEQHF. The CDR3 nucleotides are TGTGCCAGCAGCCCCCGACAGGATGGCGAGCAGCACTTC.

The chain is built from TRBV19 and TRBJ1-2; D gene ambiguous. Between the trimmed V and J ends, which lost 4 bases and 0 bases, there was a span of 12 bases. The CDR3 loop spans 15 amino acids. Germline V gene sequence: CDR1 LNHDA, CDR2 SQIVND (reference sequence). CDR3 nucleotide sequence: TGTGCCAGTAGTAAAGGACGGGATGCTAACTATGGCTACACCTTC. This codes for CASSKGRDANYGYTF.

This clonotype was observed a few times. V is TRBV5-5 and J is TRBJ1-1, with a possible D match to TRBD1 (6 bases). This CDR3 is built from 16 residues. Looked up from germline, CDR1 is SGHKS and CDR2 is YYEKEE (reference sequence). The V end lost 2 bases, the J end lost 0 bases, and 14 bases lay between the germline ends. CDR3 coding DNA: TGTGCCAGCAGCTTCGGACAGATCCCTATGAACACTGAAGCTTTCTTT. The encoded protein is CASSFGQIPMNTEAFF.

The table lists this clonotype with a few counts. The chain combines TRBV12-3 or TRBV12-4 with TRBJ1-5; TRBD1 is a possible D gene (5 bases). Trimming removed 6 bases at V and 1 base at J, with 13 bases between. The CDR3 spans 15 residues. DNA of the CDR3: TGTGCCAGCAGGGGAGGGGTGGGAAGCAATCAGCCCCAGCATTTT. Its translation is CASRGGVGSNQPQHF.

This clonotype was observed a few times. The chain joins TRBV9 to TRBJ2-7; the match to TRBD1 covers 8 bases. Germline V gives CDR1 SGDLS, CDR2 YYNGEE. The CDR3 is 15 amino acids. Trimming took 2 bases from V and 5 from J; bases not matched to a gene: 9. The CDR3 DNA follows: TGTGCCAGCAGCGTCCTATCGACAGGGGAGGACGAGCAGTACTTC. This translates into CASSVLSTGEDEQYF.

In its sample, this clonotype was seen many times. This chain links TRBV11-2 with TRBJ2-7, with TRBD1 matching over 7 bases. Germline CDR1 reads SGHAT; CDR2 reads FQNNGV. The CDR3 is made up of 18 amino acids. V shed 1 base and J 2 bases; nucleotides not matched to a gene: 14. Here the CDR3 reads CASSLGIGYRGETYEQYF. The CDR3 nucleotides read TGTGCCAGCAGCTTAGGGATTGGTTACAGGGGTGAAACCTACGAGCAGTACTTC.

This clonotype showed up just a few times. J is TRBJ1-3 and V is TRBV19, with a possible D match to TRBD1 (6 bases). The V gene's germline CDR1 is LNHDA and CDR2 SQIVND (reference sequence). With 5 bases removed from V and 0 bases from J, the gap between germline ends came to 14 bases. This CDR3 comprises 16 residues. As DNA, the CDR3 is TGTGCCAGTAGTTTCGGGACAATCCACTCTGGAAACACCATATATTTT. Translating it yields CASSFGTIHSGNTIYF. The full variable domain, with the rest looked up from reference TRBV19 and TRBJ1-3, is DGGITQSPKYLFRKEGQNVTLSCEQNLNHDAMYWYRQDPGQGLRLIYYSQIVNDFQKGDIAEGYSVSREKKESFPLTVTSAQKNPTAFYLCASSFGTIHSGNTIYFGEGSWLTVV.

This clonotype was detected a few times. The V and J genes are TRBV12-3 or TRBV12-4 and TRBJ2-2; unclear D gene. V shed 8 bases and J shed 2 bases, with 6 bases lying between them. This CDR3 contains 12 residues. CDR3 sequence: CASEANTGELFF. The CDR3 nucleotides read TGTGCCAGCGAAGCCAACACCGGGGAGCTGTTTTTT.

The chain employs TRBV29-1 and TRBJ1-2; D is unresolved. With 1 base removed from V and 6 bases from J, the gap between germline ends came to 18 bases. The CDR3 spans 15 residues. Per germline, CDR1 SQVTM and CDR2 ANQGSEA. The CDR3: CSVEAVGRFFDGYTF. DNA for the CDR3: TGCAGCGTTGAAGCAGTCGGCAGGTTTTTTGATGGCTACACCTTC.

V gene TRBV6-1 combines with J gene TRBJ2-5; 9 bases fit TRBD2. V shed 5 bases and J 5 bases; nucleotides not matched to a gene: 9. CDR3 length: 15 amino acids. CDR1 and CDR2 from the germline V gene are MNHNS and SASEGT. The CDR3 DNA follows: TGTGCCAGCAGTCTTCGACTAGCGGATGGGGAGACCCAGTACTTC. Translation gives CASSLRLADGETQYF.

The chain carries TRBV2 and TRBJ2-2; 9 bases fit TRBD1. The germline V gene encodes CDR1 SNHLY and CDR2 FYNNEI. The CDR3 runs to 17 residues. Trimming cost V 4 bases and J 5 bases; bases outside gene matches: 11. In DNA, the CDR3 is TGTGCCAGCAGTGGAGATACAGGGGGCGAGTATACCGGGGAGCTGTTTTTT. Amino acids: CASSGDTGGEYTGELFF.

This clonotype has just a few counts. The gene calls are TRBV20-1 and TRBJ1-1; unclear D gene. The V end was cut by 7 bases, the J end by 4 bases, with 19 bases between. Germline CDR1 is DFQATT and CDR2 is SNEGSKA (reference sequence). This CDR3 contains 14 residues. For the CDR3, the DNA is TGCAGTGGCGATAATTCAGGTCGGTTCACTGAAGCTTTCTTT. It is translated as CSGDNSGRFTEAFF.